A single sample gave rise to the 29 T cell receptor beta chains below, sequenced in a study of cytomegalovirus exposure and HLA in healthy donors. Researchers ran the PCR with 60 Vbeta and 13 Jbeta primers. TCRdb's table, derived via immunoSEQ multiplex PCR, lists solely in-frame clones and lacks some. In the table there are approximately 160,000 clones, around 72% of which are singletons. Sequencing was carried out using PBMCs. These receptors originate from a man aged 45-65 years in good health and CMV-seronegative.

Of note for this clone: The junction differs from germline at one of its ends, possibly a read error. V usage is TRBV7-2 and J usage is TRBJ2-2; 7 nucleotides match TRBD2. This CDR3 is 16 amino acids long. Germline-derived CDR1 and CDR2 are SGHTA and FQGNSA. DNA for the CDR3: TGTGCCAGCAGTTTAGGAGCGGGGACCGGGGCCGGGGAGCTGTTTTTT. This encodes CASSLGAGTGAGELFF.

This chain links TRBV2 with TRBJ1-1; a possible D gene is TRBD1 (6 bases). CDR3 length: 15 amino acids. CDR1 is SNHLY, CDR2 FYNNEI, per germline. Trimming left V 1 base short and J 2 bases short, with 11 bases between. CDR3 loop: CASSEEGTKNTEAFF. Written as DNA, the CDR3 is TGTGCCAGCAGTGAAGAGGGGACAAAAAACACTGAAGCTTTCTTT.

This clone occurred a few times. The chain recombines TRBV5-1 with TRBJ1-2; unclear D gene. The CDR3 consists of 14 residues. CDR1 and CDR2 from the germline V gene are SGHRS and YFSETQ. V was trimmed by 0 bases and J by 5 bases, leaving 11 bases between them. CDR3 region: CASSLDRGGYGYTF. CDR3 nucleotide sequence: TGCGCCAGCAGCTTGGACCGGGGTGGGTATGGCTACACCTTC.

V is TRBV19 and J is TRBJ1-2; 8 nucleotides agree with TRBD1. CDR3 length: 18 residues. Germline values: CDR1 LNHDA, CDR2 SQIVND (reference sequence). V gave up 4 bases and J gave up 7 bases; unmatched junction bases: 20. CDR3 DNA sequence: TGTGCCAGTAGTACGGTCCCGGGACAGGCGGTCGGTGTTGGTGGCTACACCTTC. Protein: CASSTVPGQAVGVGGYTF.

The V and J genes are TRBV5-1 and TRBJ2-1; TRBD1 matches 8 bases. V shed 0 bases, J shed 7 bases, and the junction held 6 bases outside the gene matches. Germline V gene lookup returns CDR1 SGHRS and CDR2 YFSETQ. The CDR3 is 15 residues long. CDR3 residues: CASSLVQGAGNEQFF. The CDR3 DNA reads as TGCGCCAGCAGCTTGGTGCAGGGGGCAGGGAATGAGCAGTTCTTC. Full variable domain (outside the CDR3, taken from reference TRBV5-1 and TRBJ2-1): KAGVTQTPRYLIKTRGQQVTLSCSPISGHRSVSWYQQTPGQGLQFLFEYFSETQRNKGNFPGRFSGRQFSNSRSEMNVSTLELGDSALYLCASSLVQGAGNEQFFGPGTRLTVL.

To note about this clone: A junction boundary mismatches the germline segment, possibly from a read error. The chain employs TRBV25-1 and TRBJ1-1, with 7 bases fitting TRBD1. This CDR3 comprises 14 residues. From germline, CDR1 is MGHDK and CDR2 SYGVNS. The CDR3 DNA reads TGTGCCAGCAGTGAAGGGGACAGAAACACTGAAGATTTCTTT. Amino acids: CASSEGDRNTEDFF.

This clone has a handful of counts. In the same sample, other DNA sequences code for this CDR3. The genes are TRBV7-9 and TRBJ1-1, with D perhaps matching TRBD1 (5 bases). The CDR3 spans 13 residues. V lost 1 base to trimming and J lost 7 bases, with 10 bases between them. In germline, CDR1 is SEHNR, CDR2 FQNEAQ (reference sequence). CDR3 protein: CASSLGQGGEAFF. The CDR3 nucleotides read TGTGCCAGCAGCTTAGGTCAGGGTGGTGAAGCTTTCTTT.

V is TRBV18 and J is TRBJ2-3; no definite D call. Trimming took off 3 bases at V and 0 bases at J, with 13 bases between the two ends. The CDR3 extends over 16 amino acids. The germline V gene has CDR1 KGHSH and CDR2 LQKENI. The CDR3 DNA is TGTGCCAGCTCACCCTCGGTAACCACTAGCACAGATACGCAGTATTTT. As protein: CASSPSVTTSTDTQYF.

This sequence joins TRBV2 and TRBJ2-1; 7 bases are shared with TRBD2. Losses at the gene ends were 8 bases for V and 6 bases for J; bases not matched to a gene: 10. The CDR3 covers 14 residues. The germline CDR1 and CDR2 sequences are SNHLY and FYNNEI. The DNA of the CDR3 is TGTGCCAGCCAAAAAAGCGGGGCCACCAATGAGCAGTTCTTC. Its translation: CASQKSGATNEQFF.

The rearrangement joins TRBV7-3 to TRBJ2-7; 11 bases are shared with TRBD1. There are 13 residues in the CDR3. CDR1 is SGHTA and CDR2 is FQGTGA in the germline V gene. The V and J ends lost 4 bases and 5 bases, in that order; junction bases with no gene match: 1. The CDR3 bases are TGTGCCAGCAGCTGGGACAGGGGGAACGAGCAGTACTTC. Translation: CASSWDRGNEQYF.

V is TRBV19 and J is TRBJ1-6, with D perhaps matching TRBD1 (6 bases). Trimming removed 6 bases at V and 6 bases at J, with 15 bases between. From germline, CDR1 is LNHDA and CDR2 SQIVND (reference sequence). This CDR3 has 15 residues. CDR3 sequence: CASRGLDSSNSPLHF. The CDR3, as DNA: TGTGCCAGTAGGGGATTGGACAGCTCTAATTCACCCCTCCACTTT.

This rearrangement joins TRBV29-1 to TRBJ1-4; D is perhaps TRBD1 (6 bases). V lost 3 bases to trimming and J lost 2 bases, with 10 bases between them. CDR3 size: 14 residues. Per the germline V gene, CDR1 is SQVTM and CDR2 is ANQGSEA. CDR3 in DNA: TGCAGCGTTGAGGGCAGGGGTACTAATGAAAAACTGTTTTTT. Residues: CSVEGRGTNEKLFF.

This clone was recorded a few times. The CDR3 here is CASSGWDRGHTEAFF. The CDR3 DNA is TGTGCCAGTAGTGGATGGGACAGGGGGCACACTGAAGCTTTCTTT. V and J are TRBV19 and TRBJ1-1, with 12 nucleotides matching TRBD1. Germline trimming cut 5 bases from V and 3 bases from J; bases unmatched to any gene: 4. CDR3 length: 15 amino acids. CDR1 and CDR2 (germline): LNHDA, SQIVND (reference sequence).

The V gene is TRBV18, the J gene TRBJ1-2; TRBD1 matches at 8 bases. Germline V gene sequence: CDR1 KGHSH, CDR2 LQKENI. The CDR3 loop spans 15 amino acids. Trimming cost V 2 bases and J 2 bases; bases outside gene matches: 4. CDR3: CASSPARQGNYGYTF. The CDR3 bases are TGTGCCAGCTCACCAGCCCGACAGGGGAACTATGGCTACACCTTC.

V usage is TRBV10-3 and J usage is TRBJ1-2; D gene uncertain. Germline V CDR1 and CDR2: ENHRY, SYGVKD. The length of the CDR3 is 15 residues. V was trimmed by 2 bases and J by 4 bases, leaving 14 bases between them. CDR3 protein: CAISEARGSGYGYTF. The CDR3 nucleotides read TGTGCCATCAGTGAGGCGAGAGGGTCGGGCTATGGCTACACCTTC.

V usage is TRBV19 and J usage is TRBJ2-1; D gene ambiguous. Per germline, CDR1 LNHDA and CDR2 SQIVND (reference sequence). The CDR3 spans 12 residues. V lost 6 bases, J lost 4 bases, and 7 bases lay in between. This chain's CDR3 is CASSPDYNEQFF. CDR3 bases: TGTGCCAGTAGCCCAGATTACAATGAGCAGTTCTTC.

The chain has TRBV5-1 and TRBJ2-3, with 12 nucleotides matching TRBD1. From germline, CDR1 is SGHRS and CDR2 YFSETQ. The CDR3 sequence is 17 residues long. J lost 0 bases, V lost 4 bases, and 6 bases had no gene match. The CDR3 DNA reads TGCGCCAGCAGCCATGGGACAGGGGGCCGGAGCACAGATACGCAGTATTTT. As protein: CASSHGTGGRSTDTQYF.

This sequence joins TRBV6-5 and TRBJ1-3, with 7 bases that match TRBD1. The CDR3 sequence is 14 residues long. The J segment lost 2 bases and the V segment lost 8 bases, leaving 6 bases of the junction unmatched. Germline CDR1 and CDR2: MNHEY and SVGAGI. CDR3 residues: CASFPGGPGNTIYF. The CDR3 DNA sequence: TGTGCCAGCTTCCCAGGGGGACCTGGAAACACCATATATTTT.

The table lists this clone with a count of one. The gene calls are TRBV7-2 and TRBJ2-1; 8 bases are shared with TRBD2. The germline V gene encodes CDR1 SGHTA and CDR2 FQGNSA. The V gene end was trimmed by 5 bases and the J gene end by 4 bases; junction bases not matched to a gene: 7. The CDR3 is made up of 15 amino acids. The CDR3 loop is CASSLQLAGYNEQFF. The CDR3 DNA sequence: TGTGCCAGCAGCCTACAGTTAGCGGGGTACAATGAGCAGTTCTTC.

The chain links TRBV5-1 to TRBJ2-1, with a tentative D call TRBD1 (6 bases). V was trimmed by 4 bases and J by 7 bases, leaving 9 bases between them. The CDR3 sequence is 12 residues long. From germline, CDR1 is SGHRS and CDR2 YFSETQ. The CDR3 sequence is CASSQQGNEQFF. In DNA, the CDR3 is TGCGCCAGCAGCCAGCAGGGGAATGAGCAGTTCTTC.

The chain has TRBV5-4 and TRBJ2-6; tentatively, D is TRBD2 (5 bases). There are 16 residues in the CDR3. Germline values: CDR1 SGHNT, CDR2 YYREEE (reference sequence). Trimming took 5 bases from V and 0 from J, leaving 12 bases between them. CDR3 DNA: TGTGCCAGCAGGCTTAGGGAGATCTCTGGGGCCAACGTCCTGACTTTC. The encoded protein is CASRLREISGANVLTF.

The sample holds one count of this clone. V is TRBV4-2 and J is TRBJ2-7; 7 bases match TRBD2. The CDR3 spans 16 residues. V shed 4 bases, J shed 1 base, and the junction held 10 bases outside the gene matches. In germline, CDR1 is LGHNA, CDR2 YNFKEQ. The CDR3 reads CASSPATGGDSYEQYF. The CDR3 DNA sequence: TGTGCCAGCAGCCCGGCGACGGGGGGTGATTCCTACGAGCAGTACTTC.

The rearrangement uses TRBV6-1 and TRBJ2-2, with D hard to call. Germline loops: CDR1 MNHNS, CDR2 SASEGT. There are 15 residues in the CDR3. Trimming removed 6 bases at V and 0 bases at J, with 11 bases between. CDR3 region: CASRLVESNTGELFF. The DNA of the CDR3 is TGTGCCAGCAGGCTCGTAGAGTCGAACACCGGGGAGCTGTTTTTT.

On this clone itself: One end of the junction varies from germline; a read error may be responsible. The V gene is TRBV7-7, the J gene TRBJ2-7; 8 nucleotides align to TRBD1. From germline, CDR1 is SSHAT and CDR2 FNYEAQ (reference sequence). This CDR3 has 15 amino acids. CDR3 in amino acids: CASSLGAGQVYEQYF. CDR3 nucleotide sequence: TGTGCTAGCAGCTTAGGCGCGGGACAGGTCTACGAGCAGTACTTC.

Only one count was recorded for this clone. The chain combines TRBV7-3 with TRBJ1-1, with D uncertain. With 2 bases removed from V and 1 base from J, the gap between germline ends came to 5 bases. Germline V lookup: CDR1 SGHTA, CDR2 FQGTGA. The CDR3 loop spans 13 amino acids. This CDR3 is CASSLQRNTEAFF. The CDR3 DNA is TGTGCCAGCAGCTTACAGCGGAACACTGAAGCTTTCTTT.

About this clone: Compared with germline, one end of the junction differs, possibly owing to a read error. The V and J genes are TRBV29-1 and TRBJ1-3; D might be TRBD1 (6 bases). Per germline, CDR1 SQVTM and CDR2 ANQGSEA. This CDR3 is built from 14 residues. In DNA form, the CDR3 reads TGCAGCGTGGTTCCAGGGGAATCAGGAAACGCCATATATTTT. Its protein is CSVVPGESGNAIYF.

This chain uses TRBV2 with TRBJ2-3; 8 positions match TRBD2. V gave up 7 bases and J gave up 5 bases; unmatched junction bases: 11. The CDR3 is 15 amino acids. CDR1 SNHLY and CDR2 FYNNEI come from the germline V gene. This CDR3 reads CASNFRGGVGDTQYF. CDR3 in DNA: TGTGCCAGCAATTTTCGGGGGGGGGTTGGAGATACGCAGTATTTT.

CDR3: CASSLAGTSGGIGEQYF. CDR3 bases: TGCGCCAGCAGCTTGGCGGGGACTAGCGGGGGCATCGGAGAGCAGTACTTC. This sequence joins TRBV5-1 and TRBJ2-7; TRBD2 agrees at 14 bases. CDR1 and CDR2 from the germline V gene are SGHRS and YFSETQ. The CDR3 totals 17 residues. Trimming cost V 0 bases and J 7 bases; bases outside gene matches: 9. Full variable domain (rest looked up from reference TRBV5-1 and TRBJ2-7): KAGVTQTPRYLIKTRGQQVTLSCSPISGHRSVSWYQQTPGQGLQFLFEYFSETQRNKGNFPGRFSGRQFSNSRSEMNVSTLELGDSALYLCASSLAGTSGGIGEQYFGPGTRLTVT.

The chain recombines TRBV28 with TRBJ2-3; D gene uncertain. Germline V gene sequence: CDR1 MDHEN, CDR2 SYDVKM. This CDR3 comprises 14 residues. Trimming stripped 3 bases from V and 6 bases from J, with 13 bases between. The CDR3 nucleotides are TGTGCCAGCAGTTTCCCGGGTCTCGGGGATACGCAGTATTTT. This encodes CASSFPGLGDTQYF.